The present T cell receptor (beta chain) was sequenced within a study of blood T cell repertoires in COVID-19. Study-wide background: Samples of COVID-19 (acute and convalescent) were obtained from the United States, Italy and Spain. T cells, B-cell-depleted T cells, or PBMCs supplied cDNA or gDNA.

This CDR3 region has 16 residues. Losses at the gene ends were 4 bases for V and 1 base for J; bases not matched to a gene: 7. The V gene's germline CDR1 is LGHNA and CDR2 YSLEER. Authors' processing steps: Amplified reference gene primers provided the basis for estimating nucleated cell counts. The repertoire was sequenced with immunoSEQ multiplex PCR; TCRdb's copy has only in-frame clones and lacks some. V and J calls and clone size are as listed in that table; D and trimming were resolved from the DNA. This table has hundreds of thousands of clones, about 88% appearing once. This TCR was recovered from a man between 65 and 85 years old with acute or convalescent COVID-19. Material for sequencing was peripheral blood. The chain recombines TRBV4-3 with TRBJ1-3, with TRBD1 matching over 7 bases. CDR3 bases: TGCGCCAGCAGCCCTTACCCGACAGGGTCTGGAAACACCATATATTTT. Its translation: CASSPYPTGSGNTIYF.